This entry features one T cell receptor beta chain sequence. The data derive from a study of blood T cell repertoires in COVID-19. Living in 24 US areas, the participants were between roughly 18 and 95 years of age. The method was immunoSEQ multiplex PCR; TCRdb's version includes in-frame clones alone and lacks a portion of them. The sample contains around 160,000 clones, 87% of which appear only once. The source is a woman in her forties who had been exposed to COVID-19. The specimen was PBMCs or T cells enriched from blood (not recorded which).

The CDR3 sequence is CASSAAGGAGTEAFF. The DNA for the CDR3 is TGTGCCAGCAGCGCCGCAGGGGGCGCAGGCACTGAAGCTTTCTTT. This chain connects TRBV5-6 to TRBJ1-1, with 8 positions matching TRBD1. The CDR3 has 15 amino acids. Unmatched junction bases numbered 9, after V lost 4 bases and J lost 4 bases. CDR1 and CDR2 from the germline V gene are SGHDT and YYEEEE.